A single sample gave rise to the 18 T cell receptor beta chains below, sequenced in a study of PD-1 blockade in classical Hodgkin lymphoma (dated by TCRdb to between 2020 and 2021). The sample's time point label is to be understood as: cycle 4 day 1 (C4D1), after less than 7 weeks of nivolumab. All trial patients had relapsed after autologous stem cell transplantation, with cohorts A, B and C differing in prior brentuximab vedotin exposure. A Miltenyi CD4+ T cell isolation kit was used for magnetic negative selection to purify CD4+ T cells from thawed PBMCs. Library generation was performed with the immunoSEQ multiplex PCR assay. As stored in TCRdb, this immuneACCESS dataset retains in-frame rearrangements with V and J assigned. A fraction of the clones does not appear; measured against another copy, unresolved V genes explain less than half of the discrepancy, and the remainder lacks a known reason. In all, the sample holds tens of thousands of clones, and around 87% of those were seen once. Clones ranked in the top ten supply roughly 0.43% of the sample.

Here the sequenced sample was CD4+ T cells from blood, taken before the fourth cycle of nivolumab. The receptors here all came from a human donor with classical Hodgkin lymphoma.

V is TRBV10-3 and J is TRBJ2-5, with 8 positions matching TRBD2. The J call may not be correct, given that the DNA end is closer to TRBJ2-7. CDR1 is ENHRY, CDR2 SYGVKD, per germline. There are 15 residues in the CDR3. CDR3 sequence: CAISELAGSSYEQYF. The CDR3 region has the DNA TGTGCCATCAGTGAGTTAGCGGGGAGCTCCTACGAGCAGTACTTC.

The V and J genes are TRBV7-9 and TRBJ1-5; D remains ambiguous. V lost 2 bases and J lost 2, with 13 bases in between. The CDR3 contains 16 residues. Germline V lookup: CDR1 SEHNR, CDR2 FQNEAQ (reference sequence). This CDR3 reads CASSLFSDEGNQPQHF. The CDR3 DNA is TGTGCCAGCAGCTTATTCTCAGACGAGGGCAATCAGCCCCAGCATTTT. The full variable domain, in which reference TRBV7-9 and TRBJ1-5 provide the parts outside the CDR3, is DTGVSQNPRHKITKRGQNVTFRCDPISEHNRLYWYRQTLGQGPEFLTYFQNEAQLEKSRLLSDRFSAERPKGSFSTLEIQRTEQGDSAMYLCASSLFSDEGNQPQHFGDGTRLSIL.

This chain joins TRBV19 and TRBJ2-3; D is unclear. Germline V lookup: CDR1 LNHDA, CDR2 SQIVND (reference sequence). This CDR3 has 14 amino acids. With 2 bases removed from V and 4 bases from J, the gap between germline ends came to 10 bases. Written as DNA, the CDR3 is TGTGCCAGTAGTATAAGTTTGGCCCCAGATACGCAGTATTTT. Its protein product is CASSISLAPDTQYF.

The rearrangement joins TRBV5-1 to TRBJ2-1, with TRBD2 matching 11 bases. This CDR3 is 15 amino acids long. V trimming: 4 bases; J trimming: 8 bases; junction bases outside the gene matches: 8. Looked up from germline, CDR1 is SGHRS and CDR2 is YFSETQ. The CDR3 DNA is TGCGCCAGCAGCGACGTAGCGGGAGGGCTTGATGAGCAGTTCTTC. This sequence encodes CASSDVAGGLDEQFF.

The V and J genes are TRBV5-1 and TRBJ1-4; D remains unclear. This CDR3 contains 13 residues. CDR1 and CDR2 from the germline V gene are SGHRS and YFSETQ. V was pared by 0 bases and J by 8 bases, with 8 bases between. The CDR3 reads CASSLGSGEKLFF. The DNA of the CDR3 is TGCGCCAGCAGCTTGGGCAGCGGAGAAAAACTGTTTTTT.

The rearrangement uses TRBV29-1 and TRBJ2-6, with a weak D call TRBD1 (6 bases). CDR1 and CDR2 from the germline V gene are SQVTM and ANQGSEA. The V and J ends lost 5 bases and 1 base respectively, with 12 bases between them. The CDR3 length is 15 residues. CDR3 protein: CSVYRVISGANVLTF. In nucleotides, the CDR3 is TGCAGCGTTTACAGGGTGATTTCTGGGGCCAACGTCCTGACTTTC.

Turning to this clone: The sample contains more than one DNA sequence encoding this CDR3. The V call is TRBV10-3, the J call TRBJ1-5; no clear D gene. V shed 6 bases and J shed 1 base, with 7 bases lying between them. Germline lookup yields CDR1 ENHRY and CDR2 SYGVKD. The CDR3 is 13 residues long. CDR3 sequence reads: CAIRSGSNQPQHF. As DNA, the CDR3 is TGTGCCATCAGGAGTGGCAGCAATCAGCCCCAGCATTTT.

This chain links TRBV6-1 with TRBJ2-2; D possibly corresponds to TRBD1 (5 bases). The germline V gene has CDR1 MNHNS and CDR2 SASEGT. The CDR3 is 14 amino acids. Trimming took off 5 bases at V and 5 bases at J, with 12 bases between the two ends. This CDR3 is CASSPGPRTGELFF. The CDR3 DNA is TGTGCCAGCAGTCCAGGGCCCCGGACCGGGGAGCTGTTTTTT.

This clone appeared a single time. CDR3 DNA sequence: TGTGCCAGCAGCTTAGAGTGGGTAGGCACAGATACGCAGTATTTT. This sequence encodes CASSLEWVGTDTQYF. The rearrangement joins TRBV11-2 to TRBJ2-3; D unclear. The germline CDR1 and CDR2 sequences are SGHAT and FQNNGV. This CDR3 contains 15 residues. V was trimmed by 0 bases and J by 1 base, leaving 8 bases between them.

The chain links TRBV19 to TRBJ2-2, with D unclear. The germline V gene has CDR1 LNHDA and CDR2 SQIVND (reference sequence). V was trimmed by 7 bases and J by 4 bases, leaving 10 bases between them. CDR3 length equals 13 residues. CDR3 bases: TGTGCCAGTATAAGCCGACTCACCGGGGAGCTGTTTTTT. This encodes CASISRLTGELFF. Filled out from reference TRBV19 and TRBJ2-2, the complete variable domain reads DGGITQSPKYLFRKEGQNVTLSCEQNLNHDAMYWYRQDPGQGLRLIYYSQIVNDFQKGDIAEGYSVSREKKESFPLTVTSAQKNPTAFYLCASISRLTGELFFGEGSRLTVL.

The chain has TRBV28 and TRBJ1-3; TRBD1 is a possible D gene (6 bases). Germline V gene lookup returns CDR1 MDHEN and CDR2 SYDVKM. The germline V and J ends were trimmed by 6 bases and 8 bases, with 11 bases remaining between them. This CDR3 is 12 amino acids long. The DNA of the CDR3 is TGTGCCAGCAGGGACAGTAGCCACACCATATATTTT. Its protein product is CASRDSSHTIYF.

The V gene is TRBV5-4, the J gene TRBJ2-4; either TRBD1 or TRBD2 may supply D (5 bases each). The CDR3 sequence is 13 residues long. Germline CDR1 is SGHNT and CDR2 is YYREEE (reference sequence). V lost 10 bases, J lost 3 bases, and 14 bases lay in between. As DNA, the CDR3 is TGTGCCGTCCGGGACCGAGACAAAAACATTCAGTACTTC. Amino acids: CAVRDRDKNIQYF.

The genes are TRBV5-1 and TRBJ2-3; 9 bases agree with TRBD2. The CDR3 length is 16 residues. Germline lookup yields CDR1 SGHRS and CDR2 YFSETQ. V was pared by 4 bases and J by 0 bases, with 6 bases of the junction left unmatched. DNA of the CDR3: TGCGCCAGCAGCATAGGACTAGCGATTAGCACAGATACGCAGTATTTT. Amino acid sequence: CASSIGLAISTDTQYF.

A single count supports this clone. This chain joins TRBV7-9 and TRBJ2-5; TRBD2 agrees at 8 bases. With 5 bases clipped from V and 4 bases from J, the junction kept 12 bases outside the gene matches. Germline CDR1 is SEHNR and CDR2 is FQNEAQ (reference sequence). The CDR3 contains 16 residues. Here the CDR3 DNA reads TGTGCCAGCAGCCCCGTATCGGGAGGGAACGGAGAGACCCAGTACTTC. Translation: CASSPVSGGNGETQYF.

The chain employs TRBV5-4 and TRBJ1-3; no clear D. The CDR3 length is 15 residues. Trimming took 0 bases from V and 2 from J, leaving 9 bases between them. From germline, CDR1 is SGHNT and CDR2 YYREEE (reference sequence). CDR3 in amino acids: CASSLGSGTGNTIYF. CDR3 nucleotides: TGTGCCAGCAGCTTGGGGTCTGGGACTGGAAACACCATATATTTT.

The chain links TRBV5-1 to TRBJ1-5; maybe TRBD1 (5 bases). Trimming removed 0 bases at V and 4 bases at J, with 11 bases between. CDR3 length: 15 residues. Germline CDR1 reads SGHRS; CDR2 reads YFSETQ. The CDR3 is CASSLDAGPNQPQHF. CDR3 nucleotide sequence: TGCGCCAGCAGCTTGGATGCGGGGCCAAATCAGCCCCAGCATTTT.

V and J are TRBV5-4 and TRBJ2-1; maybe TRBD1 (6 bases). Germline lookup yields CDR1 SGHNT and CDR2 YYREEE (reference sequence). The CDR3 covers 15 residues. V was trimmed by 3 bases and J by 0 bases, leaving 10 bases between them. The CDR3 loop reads CASSYGQSSYNEQFF. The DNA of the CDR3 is TGTGCCAGCAGCTATGGACAGAGCTCCTACAATGAGCAGTTCTTC.

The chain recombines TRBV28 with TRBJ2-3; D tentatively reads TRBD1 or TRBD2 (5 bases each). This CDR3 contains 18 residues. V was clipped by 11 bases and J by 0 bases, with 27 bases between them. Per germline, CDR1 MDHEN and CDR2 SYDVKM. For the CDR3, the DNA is TGTGCCTCCAAACTCCTGAGAGGGACCATATCTAGCACAGATACGCAGTATTTT. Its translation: CASKLLRGTISSTDTQYF.